This TCR beta chain was identified during a study of shared clonotypes between healthy human individuals. Participating donors were healthy, HIV-negative adults free of recent acute infections or vaccinations. The CDR3 spans 17 residues. Per the germline V gene, CDR1 is SNHLY and CDR2 is FYNNEI. Trimming took 6 bases from V and 1 from J; bases not matched to a gene: 12. The protocol was immunoSEQ multiplex PCR, while the TCRdb copy is restricted to in-frame clones and leaves out a portion. Of about 480,000 clones listed, about 80% were seen once; the top ten hold around 13%. Sequences were obtained from PBMCs. This TCR derives from a middle-aged woman in good health. Some clones in this sample may be carry-over from other donors' samples. The genes are TRBV2 and TRBJ2-7; 10 bases match TRBD1. CDR3 sequence reads: CASRTGTGAPGSYEQYF. Here the CDR3 DNA reads TGTGCCAGCAGGACCGGGACAGGGGCCCCTGGTTCCTACGAGCAGTACTTC.